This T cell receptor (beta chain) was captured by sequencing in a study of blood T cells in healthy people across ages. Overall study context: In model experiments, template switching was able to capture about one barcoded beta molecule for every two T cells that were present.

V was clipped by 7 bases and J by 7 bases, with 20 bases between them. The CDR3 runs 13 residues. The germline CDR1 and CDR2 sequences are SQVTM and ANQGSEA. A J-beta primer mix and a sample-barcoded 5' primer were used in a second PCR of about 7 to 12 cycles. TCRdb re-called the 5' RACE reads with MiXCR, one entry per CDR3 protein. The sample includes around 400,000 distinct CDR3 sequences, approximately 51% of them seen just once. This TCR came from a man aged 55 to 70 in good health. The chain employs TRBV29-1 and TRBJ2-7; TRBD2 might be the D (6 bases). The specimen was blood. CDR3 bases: TGCAGCGCCCGGAGGGACCCGGCGGGAGAGCAGTACTTC. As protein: CSARRDPAGEQYF.